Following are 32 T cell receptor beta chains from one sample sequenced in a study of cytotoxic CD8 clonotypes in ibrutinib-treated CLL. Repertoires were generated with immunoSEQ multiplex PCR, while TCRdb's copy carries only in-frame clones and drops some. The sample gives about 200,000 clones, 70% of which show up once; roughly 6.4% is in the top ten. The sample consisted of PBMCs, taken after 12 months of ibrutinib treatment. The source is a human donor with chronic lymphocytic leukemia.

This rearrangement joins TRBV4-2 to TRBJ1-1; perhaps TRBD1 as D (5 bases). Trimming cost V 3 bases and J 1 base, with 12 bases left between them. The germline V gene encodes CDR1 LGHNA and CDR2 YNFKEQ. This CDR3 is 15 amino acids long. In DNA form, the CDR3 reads TGTGCCAGCAGCCAGACAAGCGGGGGGAACACTGAAGCTTTCTTT. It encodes CASSQTSGGNTEAFF.

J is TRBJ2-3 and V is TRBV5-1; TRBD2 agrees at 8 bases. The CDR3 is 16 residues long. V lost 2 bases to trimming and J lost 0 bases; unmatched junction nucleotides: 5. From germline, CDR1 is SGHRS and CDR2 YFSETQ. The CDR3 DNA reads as TGCGCCAGCAGCTTAGCGGGAGTAATGAGCACAGATACGCAGTATTTT. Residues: CASSLAGVMSTDTQYF.

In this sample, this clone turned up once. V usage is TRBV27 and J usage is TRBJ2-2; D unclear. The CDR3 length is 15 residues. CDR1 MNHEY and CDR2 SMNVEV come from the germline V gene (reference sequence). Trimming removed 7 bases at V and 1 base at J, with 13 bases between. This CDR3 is CASKRWTVNTGELFF. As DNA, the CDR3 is TGTGCCAGCAAACGATGGACGGTGAACACCGGGGAGCTGTTTTTT.

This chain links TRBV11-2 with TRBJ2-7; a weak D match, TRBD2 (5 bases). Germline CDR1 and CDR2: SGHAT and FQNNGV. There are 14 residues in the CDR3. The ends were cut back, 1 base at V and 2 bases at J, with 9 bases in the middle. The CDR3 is CASSLGPGTYEQYF. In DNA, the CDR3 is TGTGCCAGCAGCTTAGGTCCGGGAACCTACGAGCAGTACTTC. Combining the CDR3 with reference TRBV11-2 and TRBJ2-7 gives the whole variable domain EAGVAQSPRYKIIEKRQSVAFWCNPISGHATLYWYQQILGQGPKLLIQFQNNGVVDDSQLPKDRFSAERLKGVDSTLKIQPAKLEDSAVYLCASSLGPGTYEQYFGPGTRLTVT.

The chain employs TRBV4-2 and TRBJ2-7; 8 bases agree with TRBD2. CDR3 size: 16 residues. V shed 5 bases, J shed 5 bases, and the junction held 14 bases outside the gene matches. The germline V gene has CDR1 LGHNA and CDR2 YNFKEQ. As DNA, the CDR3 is TGTGCCAGCAGCAGCGGCCCAGCGGGAGACTTAGACGAGCAGTACTTC. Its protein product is CASSSGPAGDLDEQYF.

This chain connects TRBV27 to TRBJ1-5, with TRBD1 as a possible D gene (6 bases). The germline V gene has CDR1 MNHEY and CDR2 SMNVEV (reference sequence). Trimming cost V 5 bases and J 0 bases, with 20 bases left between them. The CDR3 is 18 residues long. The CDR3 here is CASSPADRPRGSNQPQHF. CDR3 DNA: TGTGCCAGCAGTCCTGCAGACAGGCCCCGCGGTAGCAATCAGCCCCAGCATTTT.

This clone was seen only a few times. The CDR3 loop is CTPGVLGIRGGPFRRQFF. The CDR3 DNA follows: TGCACCCCGGGGGTCCTGGGAATAAGGGGAGGGCCATTTAGAAGGCAGTTCTTC. The gene calls are TRBV1 and TRBJ2-1; whether TRBD2, the table's D call, matches the DNA was not checked. TRBV1 is described as a pseudogene. The CDR3 has 18 residues.

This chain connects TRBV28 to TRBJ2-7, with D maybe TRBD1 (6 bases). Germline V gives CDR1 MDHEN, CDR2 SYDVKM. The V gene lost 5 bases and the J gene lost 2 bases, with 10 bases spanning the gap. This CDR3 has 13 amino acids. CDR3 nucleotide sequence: TGTGCCAGCAGTCACAGGGTTGCCTACGAGCAGTACTTC. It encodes CASSHRVAYEQYF.

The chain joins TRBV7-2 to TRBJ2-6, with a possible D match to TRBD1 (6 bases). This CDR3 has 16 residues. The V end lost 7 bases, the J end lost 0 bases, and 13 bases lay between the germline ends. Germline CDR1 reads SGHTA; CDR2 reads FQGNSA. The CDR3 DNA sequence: TGTGCCAGCATCCGGACAGTCCGCTCTGGGGCCAACGTCCTGACTTTC. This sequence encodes CASIRTVRSGANVLTF.

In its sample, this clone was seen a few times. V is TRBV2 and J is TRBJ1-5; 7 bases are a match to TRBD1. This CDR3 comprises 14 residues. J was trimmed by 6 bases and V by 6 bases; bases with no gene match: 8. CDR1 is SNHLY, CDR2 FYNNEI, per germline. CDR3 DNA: TGTGCCAGCAGCGTAGAGGGGGCGGTTCAGCCCCAGCATTTT. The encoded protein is CASSVEGAVQPQHF.

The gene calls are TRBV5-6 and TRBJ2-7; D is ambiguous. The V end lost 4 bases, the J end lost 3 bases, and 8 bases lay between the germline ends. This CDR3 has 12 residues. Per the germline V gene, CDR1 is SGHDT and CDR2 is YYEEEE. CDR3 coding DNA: TGTGCCAGCAGCAACGGAAACTACGAGCAGTACTTC. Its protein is CASSNGNYEQYF.

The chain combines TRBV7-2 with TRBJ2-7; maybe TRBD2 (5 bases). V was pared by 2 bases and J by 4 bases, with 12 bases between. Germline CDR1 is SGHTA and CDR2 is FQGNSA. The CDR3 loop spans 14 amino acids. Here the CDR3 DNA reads TGTGCCAGCAGCTTACTGGGCGGGCTTTACGAGCAGTACTTC. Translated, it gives CASSLLGGLYEQYF.

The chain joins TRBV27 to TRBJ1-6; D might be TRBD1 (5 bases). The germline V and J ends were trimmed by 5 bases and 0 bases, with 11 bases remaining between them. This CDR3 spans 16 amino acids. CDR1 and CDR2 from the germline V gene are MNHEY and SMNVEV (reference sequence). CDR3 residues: CASSRGPSSYNSPLHF. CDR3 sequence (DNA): TGTGCCAGCAGTCGGGGACCAAGCTCCTATAATTCACCCCTCCACTTT.

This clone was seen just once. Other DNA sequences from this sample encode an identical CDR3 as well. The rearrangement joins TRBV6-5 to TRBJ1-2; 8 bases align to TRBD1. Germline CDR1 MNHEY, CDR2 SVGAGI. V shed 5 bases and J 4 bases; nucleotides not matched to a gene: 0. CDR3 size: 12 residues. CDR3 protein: CASSGQGYGYTF. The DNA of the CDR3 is TGTGCCAGCAGTGGACAGGGCTATGGCTACACCTTC.

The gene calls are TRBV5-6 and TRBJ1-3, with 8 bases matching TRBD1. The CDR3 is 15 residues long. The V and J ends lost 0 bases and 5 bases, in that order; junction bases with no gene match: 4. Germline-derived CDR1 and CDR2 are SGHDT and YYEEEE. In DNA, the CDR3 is TGTGCCAGCAGCTTGGGCTGGGACAGGCGAAACACCATATATTTT. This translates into CASSLGWDRRNTIYF.

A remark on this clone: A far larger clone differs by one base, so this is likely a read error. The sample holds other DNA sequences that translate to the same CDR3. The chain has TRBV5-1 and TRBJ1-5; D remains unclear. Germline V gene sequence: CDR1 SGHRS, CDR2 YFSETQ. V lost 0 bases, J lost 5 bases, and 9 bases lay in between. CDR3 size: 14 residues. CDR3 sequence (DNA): TGCGCCAGCAGCTTGGTAGGGCCTCATCAGCCCCAGCATTTT. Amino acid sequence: CASSLVGPHQPQHF.

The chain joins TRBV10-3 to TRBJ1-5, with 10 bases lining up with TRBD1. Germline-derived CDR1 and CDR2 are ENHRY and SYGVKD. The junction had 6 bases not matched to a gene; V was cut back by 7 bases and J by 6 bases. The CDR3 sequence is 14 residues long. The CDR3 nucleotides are TGTGCCATCAATGGACAGGGGGTCGGTCAGCCCCAGCATTTT. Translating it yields CAINGQGVGQPQHF.

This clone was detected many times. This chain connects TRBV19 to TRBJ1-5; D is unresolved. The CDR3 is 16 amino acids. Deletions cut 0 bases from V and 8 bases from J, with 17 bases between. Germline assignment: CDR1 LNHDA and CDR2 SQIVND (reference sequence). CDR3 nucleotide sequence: TGTGCCAGTAGTATAGATCGCAGCCGGCGATTGAAGCCCCAGCATTTT. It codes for CASSIDRSRRLKPQHF.

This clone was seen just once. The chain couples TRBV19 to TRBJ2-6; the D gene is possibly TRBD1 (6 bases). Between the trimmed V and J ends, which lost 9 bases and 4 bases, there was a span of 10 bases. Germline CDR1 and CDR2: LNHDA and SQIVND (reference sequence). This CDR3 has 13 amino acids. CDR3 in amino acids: CASRGTGANVLTF. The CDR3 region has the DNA TGTGCCAGCAGGGGTACCGGGGCCAACGTCCTGACTTTC.

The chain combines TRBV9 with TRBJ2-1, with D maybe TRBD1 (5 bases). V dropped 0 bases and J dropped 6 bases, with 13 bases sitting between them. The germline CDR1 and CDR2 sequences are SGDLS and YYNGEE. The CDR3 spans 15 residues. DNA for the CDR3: TGTGCCAGCAGCGTAGCAGGTCAGGGTCGCAATGAGCAGTTCTTC. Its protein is CASSVAGQGRNEQFF.

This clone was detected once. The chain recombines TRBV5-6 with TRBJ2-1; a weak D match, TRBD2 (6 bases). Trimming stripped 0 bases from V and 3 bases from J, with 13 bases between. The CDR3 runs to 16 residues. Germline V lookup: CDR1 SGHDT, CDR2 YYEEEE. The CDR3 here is CASSLAQDYLYNEQFF. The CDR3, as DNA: TGTGCCAGCAGCTTGGCCCAGGACTACCTCTACAATGAGCAGTTCTTC.

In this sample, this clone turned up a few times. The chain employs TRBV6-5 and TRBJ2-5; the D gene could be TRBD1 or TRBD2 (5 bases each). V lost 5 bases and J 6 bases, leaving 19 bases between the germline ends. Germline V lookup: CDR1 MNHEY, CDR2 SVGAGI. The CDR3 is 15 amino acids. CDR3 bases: TGTGCCAGCAGTATGAAGGATGGGGGTAGGAAGACCCAGTACTTC. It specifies CASSMKDGGRKTQYF.

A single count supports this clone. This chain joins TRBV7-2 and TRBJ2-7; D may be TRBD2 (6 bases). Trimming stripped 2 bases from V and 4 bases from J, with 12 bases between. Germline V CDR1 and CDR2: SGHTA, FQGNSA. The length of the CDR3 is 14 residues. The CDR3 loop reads CASSLSGAGYEQYF. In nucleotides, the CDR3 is TGTGCCAGCAGCTTAAGTGGTGCGGGGTACGAGCAGTACTTC. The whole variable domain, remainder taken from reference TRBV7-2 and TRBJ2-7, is GAGVSQSPSNKVTEKGKDVELRCDPISGHTALYWYRQSLGQGLEFLIYFQGNSAPDKSGLPSDRFSAERTGGSVSTLTIQRTQQEDSAVYLCASSLSGAGYEQYFGPGTRLTVT.

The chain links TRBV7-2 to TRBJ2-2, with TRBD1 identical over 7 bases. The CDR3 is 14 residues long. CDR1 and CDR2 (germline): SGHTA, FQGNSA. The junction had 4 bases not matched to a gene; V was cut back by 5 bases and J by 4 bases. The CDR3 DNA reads TGTGCCAGCAGCCGGGGACAGTCCACCGGGGAGCTGTTTTTT. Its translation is CASSRGQSTGELFF. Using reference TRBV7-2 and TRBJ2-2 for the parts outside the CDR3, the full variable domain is GAGVSQSPSNKVTEKGKDVELRCDPISGHTALYWYRQSLGQGLEFLIYFQGNSAPDKSGLPSDRFSAERTGGSVSTLTIQRTQQEDSAVYLCASSRGQSTGELFFGEGSRLTVL.

For the CDR3, the DNA is TGTGCCAGCAGCTTACCAACCAGCCCTCGGCGGACCTTC. It is translated as CASSLPTSPRRTF. The chain employs TRBV7-8 and TRBJ1-2, with no clear D. V was cut by 2 bases and J by 14 bases, with 18 bases left in between. The germline CDR1 and CDR2 sequences are SGHVS and FQNEAQ. There are 13 residues in the CDR3.

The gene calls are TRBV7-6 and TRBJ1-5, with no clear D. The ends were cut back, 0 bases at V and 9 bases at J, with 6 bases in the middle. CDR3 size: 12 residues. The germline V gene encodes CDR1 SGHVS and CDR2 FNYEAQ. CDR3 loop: CASSLAIGPQHF. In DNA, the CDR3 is TGTGCCAGCAGCTTAGCAATTGGGCCCCAGCATTTT.

CDR3 sequence: CASSPMAVGNQPQHF. CDR3 in DNA: TGTGCCAGCAGCCCTATGGCCGTTGGCAATCAGCCCCAGCATTTT. The chain uses TRBV11-3 and TRBJ1-5, with no clear D. The CDR3 covers 15 residues. Looked up from germline, CDR1 is SGHNT and CDR2 is YENEEA. Trimming pared 5 bases from V and 2 bases from J, leaving 13 bases between.

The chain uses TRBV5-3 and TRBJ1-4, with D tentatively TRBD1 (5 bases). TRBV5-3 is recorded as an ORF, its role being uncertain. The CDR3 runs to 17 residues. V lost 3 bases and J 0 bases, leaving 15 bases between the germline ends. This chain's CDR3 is CARSCAPGWTTNEKLFF. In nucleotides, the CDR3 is TGTGCCAGAAGCTGCGCGCCAGGGTGGACAACTAATGAAAAACTGTTTTTT.

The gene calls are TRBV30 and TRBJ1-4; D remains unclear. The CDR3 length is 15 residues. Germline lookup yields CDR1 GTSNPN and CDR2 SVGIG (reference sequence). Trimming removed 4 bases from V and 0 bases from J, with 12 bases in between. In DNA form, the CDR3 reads TGTGCCTGGACGGGAGGGAGTGCAACTAATGAAAAACTGTTTTTT. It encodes CAWTGGSATNEKLFF.

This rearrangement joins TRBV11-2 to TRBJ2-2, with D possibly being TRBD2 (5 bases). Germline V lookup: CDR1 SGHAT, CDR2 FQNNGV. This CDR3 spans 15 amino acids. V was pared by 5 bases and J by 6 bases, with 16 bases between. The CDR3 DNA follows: TGTGCCAGCAGCCCACGGCGGGTTGAGGCCGGGGAGCTGTTTTTT. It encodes CASSPRRVEAGELFF. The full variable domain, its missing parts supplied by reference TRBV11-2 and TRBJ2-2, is EAGVAQSPRYKIIEKRQSVAFWCNPISGHATLYWYQQILGQGPKLLIQFQNNGVVDDSQLPKDRFSAERLKGVDSTLKIQPAKLEDSAVYLCASSPRRVEAGELFFGEGSRLTVL.

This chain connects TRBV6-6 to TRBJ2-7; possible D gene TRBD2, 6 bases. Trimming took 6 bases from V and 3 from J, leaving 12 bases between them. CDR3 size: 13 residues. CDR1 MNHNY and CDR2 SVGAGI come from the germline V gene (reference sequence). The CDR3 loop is CASSRGSGYEQYF. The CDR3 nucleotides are TGTGCCAGCAGCCGCGGTAGCGGCTACGAGCAGTACTTC.

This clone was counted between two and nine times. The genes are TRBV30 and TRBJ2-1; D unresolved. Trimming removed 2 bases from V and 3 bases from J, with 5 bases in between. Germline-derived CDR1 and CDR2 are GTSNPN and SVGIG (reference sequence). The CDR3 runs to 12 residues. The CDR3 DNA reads TGTGCCTGGAGTTCGGGCTACAATGAGCAGTTCTTC. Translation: CAWSSGYNEQFF.